This passage covers 6 T cell receptor beta chains from one sample sequenced in a study of PD-L1 blockade in urothelial cancer. Measured with immunoSEQ multiplex PCR; TCRdb has only the in-frame clones, and not every one. The sample gives tens of thousands of clones, roughly 86% of which show up once; approximately 1.8% is in the top ten. The sequenced sample was PBMCs, obtained around atezolizumab (anti-PD-L1) treatment. These receptors came from a man aged 50 to 60 with urothelial cancer.

This sequence joins TRBV12-5 and TRBJ1-5; weak D call: TRBD1 (5 bases). Germline-derived CDR1 and CDR2 are LGHNT and FRNRAP. This CDR3 contains 14 residues. V was shortened by 2 bases and J by 3 bases, with 8 bases between the two germline ends. This CDR3 is CASGLTGNNQPQHF. The CDR3 nucleotides are TGTGCTAGTGGTTTGACAGGAAACAATCAGCCCCAGCATTTT.

V usage is TRBV29-1 and J usage is TRBJ2-3, with D perhaps matching TRBD1 (5 bases). V shed 4 bases and J shed 0 bases, with 11 bases lying between them. Germline V gene lookup returns CDR1 SQVTM and CDR2 ANQGSEA. CDR3 length: 14 amino acids. In DNA, the CDR3 is TGCAGCGTTGCGCCAAGGGGTAGCACAGATACGCAGTATTTT. Protein sequence: CSVAPRGSTDTQYF.

V is TRBV19 and J is TRBJ2-7, with 13 bases identical to TRBD2. CDR3 length: 18 amino acids. V shed 6 bases, J shed 0 bases, and the junction held 11 bases outside the gene matches. From germline, CDR1 is LNHDA and CDR2 SQIVND (reference sequence). In DNA, the CDR3 is TGTGCCAGTAGCCCTAGGACTAGCGGGAGCGTTAGCTCCTACGAGCAGTACTTC. It is translated as CASSPRTSGSVSSYEQYF.

The gene calls are TRBV6-6 and TRBJ1-1, with a weak D call TRBD1 (5 bases). CDR1 and CDR2 from the germline V gene are MNHNY and SVGAGI (reference sequence). This CDR3 contains 12 residues. V was shortened by 5 bases and J by 5 bases, with 9 bases between the two germline ends. In DNA, the CDR3 is TGTGCCAGCAGTGGGGCGGATACTGAAGCTTTCTTT. As protein: CASSGADTEAFF.

The chain carries TRBV21-1 and TRBJ1-2; the table's D call of TRBD1 was not tested on the DNA. TRBV21-1 is described as a pseudogene. The CDR3 runs to 13 residues. The CDR3 here is CASSKGQGTGYTF. CDR3 DNA sequence: TGTGCCAGCAGCAAGGGACAGGGGACGGGCTACACCTTC.

The V call is TRBV7-2, the J call TRBJ2-2, with D maybe TRBD2 (5 bases). Germline assignment: CDR1 SGHTA and CDR2 FQGNSA. V was clipped by 2 bases and J by 5 bases, with 12 bases between them. The CDR3 has 15 residues. For the CDR3, the DNA is TGTGCCAGCAGCTTAACCGGGATTGTTACCGGGGAGCTGTTTTTT. It is translated as CASSLTGIVTGELFF.